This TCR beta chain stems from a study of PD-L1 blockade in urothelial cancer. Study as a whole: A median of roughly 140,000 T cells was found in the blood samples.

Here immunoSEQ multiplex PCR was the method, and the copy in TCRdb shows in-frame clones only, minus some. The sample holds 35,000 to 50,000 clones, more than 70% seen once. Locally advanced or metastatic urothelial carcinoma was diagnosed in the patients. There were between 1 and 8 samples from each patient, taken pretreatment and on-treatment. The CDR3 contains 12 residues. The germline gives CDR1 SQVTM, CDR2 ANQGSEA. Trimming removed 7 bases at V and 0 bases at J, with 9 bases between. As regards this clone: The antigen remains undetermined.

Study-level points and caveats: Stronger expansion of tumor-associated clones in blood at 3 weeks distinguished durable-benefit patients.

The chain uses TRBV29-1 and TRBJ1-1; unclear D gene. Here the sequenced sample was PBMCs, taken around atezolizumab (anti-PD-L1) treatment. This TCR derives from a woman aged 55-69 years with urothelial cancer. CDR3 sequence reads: CSAGLMNTEAFF. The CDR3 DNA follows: TGCAGCGCCGGACTGATGAACACTGAAGCTTTCTTT.